One TCR beta chain is described in this entry. This clonotype was picked up a small number of times. This clone's antigen is unknown. Base quality data are lacking; no much larger clone is found one base away. The entry originates in a study of Graves' ophthalmopathy and Graves' hyperthyroidism (dated by TCRdb to the late 2010s). For context, the study as a whole: Peripheral blood was collected at initial diagnosis, prior to any treatment. The study used TCR beta repertoire signatures to distinguish Graves' ophthalmopathy from Graves' hyperthyroidism and to predict progression to ophthalmopathy. In total, under 150 blood samples were TCR-sequenced: 43 ophthalmopathy, over 70 hyperthyroidism and some 17 hyperthyroidism-to-ophthalmopathy patients. To explore V-J signatures that separate ophthalmopathy from hyperthyroidism, a discovery set of about a hundred patients was enrolled, consisting of approximately 45 with ophthalmopathy and roughly 59 with stable hyperthyroidism. An independent validation cohort was composed of around 19 hyperthyroidism patients and 17 patients who later progressed from hyperthyroidism to ophthalmopathy. In roughly 6 hyperthyroidism patients, T-cell repertoires of thyroid tissue and blood were compared. Following sample collection, hyperthyroidism patients were given methimazole at a starting dose of 30 mg daily, and ophthalmopathy patients were given high-dose intravenous methylprednisolone. For training and testing, the 80 to 100 patients in the discovery cohort were randomly divided in a 7:3 ratio. Overall results and qualifications from the work: In validation, the model predicted ophthalmopathy progression with about 71% sensitivity and 72.22% specificity; more than ten predicted patients were CT-confirmed with GO in a median of approximately 6.5 months. In cross-validation, the 13-signature model distinguished ophthalmopathy from stable hyperthyroidism with 85% to 90% sensitivity and about 84% specificity, and in the test set the corresponding values were 80% and 75%. No statistical method was used to set the sample size in advance, and the investigators knew which group each participant was assigned to. Among expanded thyroid clonotypes with frequency above 0.001, most also showed up in blood, which suggests that blood repertoires may reflect the thyroid immune response.

Hyperthyroidism was considered stable if no progression to ophthalmopathy occurred within 18 months of follow-up. Patients with hyperthyroidism were aged 18 to 65 years, had been newly diagnosed, and had a disease duration of less than 2 months. Anyone with other autoimmune diseases, uncontrolled infections, pregnancy or lactation was excluded from the study. Clinical symptoms, serum thyroxine, TRAb, thyroid ultrasound and orbital computed tomography were used for diagnosis. Using Ficoll-Paque density gradient centrifugation, PBMCs were isolated from 9.5 to 10 ml of fresh peripheral blood. Total RNA was extracted using Trizol reagent, and RNA quality was checked on an Agilent 2100 Bioanalyzer. For repertoire sequencing, the TCR beta CDR3 regions were amplified from RNA transcripts. The first round of RT-PCR was done with HTBI primers and the Qiagen OneStep RT-PCR kit, and was followed by a second round of multiplex PCR, then size selection and purification. Libraries were sequenced on an Illumina HiSeq2000 using paired-end 100 bp reads. The source study handled its data this way. Reads were processed with SOAPnuke, discarding reads with adapters, uncalled bases, mean Phred below 15, or no exact constant-primer or identifier match. High-quality paired reads were merged with COPE v1.2.5. Clonotypes were defined as unique nucleotide sequences and were aligned to IMGT TRB V, D and J references using MiTCR v1.1. Analysis was restricted to V-J combinations with a frequency above 0.0001, which covered approximately 99% of repertoires. For each V-J combination, a TCR clonal expansion and chaos score was defined as F50 clonal expansion divided by the chaos observed in the TCRdist matrix. Welch's t-statistics and random forest were used to reduce the features to roughly 14 V-J combinations, which were then used as input to a naive Bayes classifier. Thyroid-blood repertoire similarity was quantified with the Morisita-Horn index. The public reads were reprocessed in TCRdb via fastp at Q25 and MiXCR, keeping in-frame beta chains. Rows merge per CDR3 protein into single entries with the most common DNA and genes. Here the V and J calls rest on TCRdb's processing, not on the authors' analysis. The table for this sample lists about 390,000 distinct CDR3 sequences; just over 15% of them were counted only once. The ten biggest clones cover roughly 7% of the sample.

V and J are truncated by 5 bases and 7 bases respectively, leaving an intervening sequence of 15 bases. From the cysteine through the phenylalanine, the CDR3 covers 14 amino acids. Left in the record is the CDR3 DNA by itself, 42 bases read in frame from the first base. CDR1 and CDR2 (SEHNR, FQNEAQ) derive from the germline V gene (reference sequence). The TCR sequence derives from a woman under 30 with stable Graves' hyperthyroidism. Donor details come from another sample of the same person, matched by shared clones. The sample consisted of peripheral blood. Recombination linked TRBV7-9 to TRBJ1-5, with the D gene not clear enough to name. DNA sequence: TGTGCCAGCAGCCCCCCCCCCACGGGGCAGCCCCAGCATTTT. Its protein product is CASSPPPTGQPQHF.